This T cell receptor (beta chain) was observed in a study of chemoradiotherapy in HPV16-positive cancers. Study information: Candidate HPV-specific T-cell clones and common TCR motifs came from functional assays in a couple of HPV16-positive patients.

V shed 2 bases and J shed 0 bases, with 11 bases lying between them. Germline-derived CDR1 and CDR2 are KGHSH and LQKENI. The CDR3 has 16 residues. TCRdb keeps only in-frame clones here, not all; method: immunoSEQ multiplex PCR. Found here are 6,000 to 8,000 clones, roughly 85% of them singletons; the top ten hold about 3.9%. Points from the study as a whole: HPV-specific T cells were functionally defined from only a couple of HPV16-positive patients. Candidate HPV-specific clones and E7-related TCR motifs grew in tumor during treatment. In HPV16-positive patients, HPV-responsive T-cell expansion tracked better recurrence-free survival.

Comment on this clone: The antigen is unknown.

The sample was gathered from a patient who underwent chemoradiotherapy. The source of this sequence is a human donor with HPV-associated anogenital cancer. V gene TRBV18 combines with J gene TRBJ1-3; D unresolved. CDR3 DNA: TGTGCCAGCTCACCAGGAACAGTCTTCTCTGGAAACACCATATATTTT. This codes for CASSPGTVFSGNTIYF.